This TCR beta chain was sequenced during a study of shared clonotypes between healthy human individuals. Every donor was a Caucasian adult from Nashville, Tennessee. Generated by immunoSEQ multiplex PCR, the TCRdb table keeps only in-frame clones and is missing some. The profile covers approximately 1,000,000 clones, with about 84% appearing a single time and 0.5% to 0.6% taken by the ten largest. This CDR3 has 14 residues. With 6 bases removed from V and 6 bases from J, the gap between germline ends came to 14 bases. Per germline, CDR1 KGHSH and CDR2 LQKENI. The chain joins TRBV18 to TRBJ2-2; possibly TRBD1 for D (6 bases). Material: memory CD4+ T cells from PBMCs. Subset noted: CD45RA-negative fraction. The TCR originated in a man in his late teens or twenties in good health. Some clones in this sample may be carry-over from other donors' samples. CDR3 DNA: TGTGCCAGCTCGCTAAGTACAGGGCCCGGGGAGCTGTTTTTT. It codes for CASSLSTGPGELFF.